This T cell receptor beta chain was captured by sequencing in a study of T-cell reconstitution after alpha-beta-depleted transplantation in children (dated by TCRdb to the mid-2010s). For the study in its entirety: Using TCR repertoire profiling, the study followed T-cell immune reconstitution in a quantitative way in children after TCRalphabeta/CD19-depleted allogeneic hematopoietic cell transplantation.

This clonotype was seen a handful of times. Its antigen target is currently unknown. Base quality data are lacking; no much larger clone is found one base away. V loses 4 bases of germline sequence and J loses 1 base, and the interval between the two ends is 7 bases. CDR1 and CDR2, per the germline V gene (reference sequence), are GTSNPN and SVGIG. The CDR3 contains 13 residues, cysteine and phenylalanine counted. Here the CDR3 DNA is all that survives: 39 bases in frame from base 1. Receptor libraries were prepared by PCR. Sequencing used an Illumina HiSeq 2500. TCR library preparation used molecular barcoding, with unique molecular identifiers applied to normalize quantification of the TCRbeta repertoire. TCRdb reprocessing: public reads trimmed at Q25 with fastp, clones called with MiXCR, in-frame beta chains kept. CDR3 protein sequences are deduplicated, and each keeps its most common genes and DNA. A total of 210,000 or so distinct CDR3 sequences appear in this sample, roughly a tenth of them only once. The ten biggest clones cover approximately 6.6% of the sample.

This clonotype originated in a human donor who donated a stem cell graft to a child with acute lymphoblastic leukemia. Sequencing used PBMCs from the stem cell graft donor, obtained from the stem cell graft. The chain links TRBV30 with TRBJ2-2; no confident D gene assignment can be made. CDR3 protein: CAWKAENTGELFF. The DNA sequence is given as TGTGCCTGGAAGGCTGAGAACACCGGGGAGCTGTTTTTT.